The 21 T cell receptor beta chains below were found in one sample sequenced in a study of cytomegalovirus exposure and HLA in healthy donors. PCR involved 60 Vbeta and 13 Jbeta primers. Method: immunoSEQ multiplex PCR; TCRdb's copy keeps in-frame clones and lacks some. The sample has roughly 71,000 clones, 70% to 80% seen once. The specimen sequenced was PBMCs. Receptors originate from a girl aged 5 to 17 in good health and CMV-seropositive.

This sequence joins TRBV30 and TRBJ2-3, with TRBD2 identical over 8 bases. V was clipped by 2 bases and J by 5 bases; unmatched bases: 12. Germline V gene lookup returns CDR1 GTSNPN and CDR2 SVGIG (reference sequence). The CDR3 is made up of 16 amino acids. The CDR3 DNA follows: TGTGCCTGGAGTAAAAGGAGGGCAGCGGGAGTAGATACGCAGTATTTT. This gives the protein CAWSKRRAAGVDTQYF. Full variable domain (remainder filled in from reference TRBV30 and TRBJ2-3): SQTIHQWPATLVQPVGSPLSLECTVEGTSNPNLYWYRQAAGRGLQLLFYSVGIGQISSEVPQNLSASRPQDRQFILSSKKLLLSDSGFYLCAWSKRRAAGVDTQYFGPGTRLTVL.

This clone was found a few times. The chain is built from TRBV15 and TRBJ1-1, with D possibly matching TRBD1 (6 bases). The germline V gene encodes CDR1 LNHNV and CDR2 YYDKDF (reference sequence). The CDR3 is 13 residues long. V lost 8 bases, J lost 5 bases, and 15 bases lay in between. The CDR3 region is CATGTLVRTEAFF. The DNA of the CDR3 is TGTGCCACCGGGACATTGGTACGAACTGAAGCTTTCTTT.

This clone came up once. The chain has TRBV5-4 and TRBJ2-5; D gene unclear. Looked up from germline, CDR1 is SGHNT and CDR2 is YYREEE (reference sequence). With 4 bases removed from V and 4 bases from J, the gap between germline ends came to 11 bases. The CDR3 has 13 residues. The CDR3 loop is CASSPFHRETQYF. Written as DNA, the CDR3 is TGTGCCAGCAGCCCGTTTCACAGAGAGACCCAGTACTTC.

CDR3 coding DNA: TGTGCCTGGAGTTGGGTCAGTGGGGGCGGCTACACCTTC. Translated, it gives CAWSWVSGGGYTF. The V gene is TRBV30, the J gene TRBJ1-2; D possibly corresponds to TRBD1 (6 bases). Per the germline V gene, CDR1 is GTSNPN and CDR2 is SVGIG (reference sequence). The V end was cut by 2 bases, the J end by 8 bases, with 15 bases between. This CDR3 is 13 amino acids long.

J is TRBJ1-2 and V is TRBV4-3; tentatively, D is TRBD1 (5 bases). This CDR3 contains 16 residues. V lost 0 bases and J 2 bases, leaving 13 bases between the germline ends. Germline values: CDR1 LGHNA, CDR2 YSLEER. In nucleotides, the CDR3 is TGCGCCAGCAGCCAAGACCCAGGGTTAGGCAACTATGGCTACACCTTC. Protein: CASSQDPGLGNYGYTF.

The chain is built from TRBV29-1 and TRBJ2-1; 11 nucleotides align to TRBD2. This CDR3 spans 14 amino acids. CDR1 SQVTM and CDR2 ANQGSEA come from the germline V gene. V trimming: 4 bases; J trimming: 9 bases; junction bases outside the gene matches: 8. The CDR3 DNA is TGCAGCGTTGCGGGAGTAGCGGGGGGGCGTGAGCAGTTCTTC. This translates into CSVAGVAGGREQFF.

The genes are TRBV7-9 and TRBJ1-4, with D uncertain. CDR1 and CDR2 from the germline V gene are SEHNR and FQNEAQ (reference sequence). The CDR3 loop spans 14 amino acids. The ends were cut back, 3 bases at V and 7 bases at J, with 12 bases in the middle. Here the CDR3 reads CASSFSHGGEKLFF. CDR3 DNA: TGTGCCAGCAGCTTCTCCCACGGAGGTGAAAAACTGTTTTTT.

The CDR3 bases are TGCGCCAGCAGCCAAGTTTCTCATGAAAAACTGTTTTTT. Translation gives CASSQVSHEKLFF. V gene TRBV4-1 combines with J gene TRBJ1-4; D uncertain. Between the trimmed V and J ends, which lost 1 base and 6 bases, there was a span of 6 bases. Germline V gene sequence: CDR1 MGHRA, CDR2 YSYEKL. The CDR3 sequence is 13 residues long.

This chain joins TRBV28 and TRBJ2-2, with D tentatively TRBD1 (6 bases). The V gene's germline CDR1 is MDHEN and CDR2 SYDVKM. V was shortened by 5 bases and J by 4 bases, with 17 bases between the two germline ends. CDR3 length: 16 amino acids. CDR3 sequence: CASSLGTRYFTGELFF. The CDR3 nucleotides are TGTGCCAGCAGTCTCGGGACACGGTACTTCACCGGGGAGCTGTTTTTT.

V and J are TRBV5-6 and TRBJ2-3; D is uncertain. The V gene's germline CDR1 is SGHDT and CDR2 YYEEEE. Deletions cut 1 base from V and 4 bases from J, with 10 bases between. The length of the CDR3 is 14 residues. CDR3 DNA: TGTGCCAGCAGCTTGAGGCAGGTGGCAGATACGCAGTATTTT. It codes for CASSLRQVADTQYF.

The chain has TRBV2 and TRBJ1-1; TRBD1 aligns across 12 bases. Trimming cost V 6 bases and J 1 base; bases outside gene matches: 6. CDR3 length: 16 amino acids. CDR1 SNHLY and CDR2 FYNNEI come from the germline V gene. In nucleotides, the CDR3 is TGTGCCAGCAGCGTCGGGACAGGGGGCAAGAACACTGAAGCTTTCTTT. Amino acid sequence: CASSVGTGGKNTEAFF.

The rearrangement uses TRBV7-2 and TRBJ1-5, with a tentative D call TRBD1 (5 bases). Per germline, CDR1 SGHTA and CDR2 FQGNSA. The CDR3 consists of 16 residues. V lost 6 bases to trimming and J lost 2 bases, with 17 bases between them. The CDR3: CASRAPPTVGNQPQHF. The CDR3 DNA reads as TGTGCCAGCAGGGCGCCACCGACAGTCGGCAATCAGCCCCAGCATTTT. The whole variable domain, filled in from reference TRBV7-2 and TRBJ1-5, reads GAGVSQSPSNKVTEKGKDVELRCDPISGHTALYWYRQSLGQGLEFLIYFQGNSAPDKSGLPSDRFSAERTGGSVSTLTIQRTQQEDSAVYLCASRAPPTVGNQPQHFGDGTRLSIL.

This clone was picked up one time. The CDR3 is CASSLRGSGGYTF. The CDR3 nucleotides are TGTGCCAGCAGCCTCAGGGGATCGGGTGGCTACACCTTC. The chain combines TRBV28 with TRBJ1-2; possible D gene TRBD1, 6 bases. Germline V gene data show CDR1 as MDHEN and CDR2 as SYDVKM. V lost 6 bases to trimming and J lost 7 bases, with 15 bases between them. The CDR3 has 13 residues.

The V call is TRBV7-9, the J call TRBJ2-5, with 9 bases aligning to TRBD1. Unmatched junction bases numbered 10, after V lost 6 bases and J lost 5 bases. The germline V gene has CDR1 SEHNR and CDR2 FQNEAQ (reference sequence). The CDR3 loop spans 15 amino acids. The DNA for the CDR3 is TGTGCCAGCAGTACTACAGGGGGCTTGGGGGAGACCCAGTACTTC. It is translated as CASSTTGGLGETQYF. Full variable domain (remainder filled in from reference TRBV7-9 and TRBJ2-5): DTGVSQNPRHKITKRGQNVTFRCDPISEHNRLYWYRQTLGQGPEFLTYFQNEAQLEKSRLLSDRFSAERPKGSFSTLEIQRTEQGDSAMYLCASSTTGGLGETQYFGPGTRLLVL.

This clone has only one observation. V usage is TRBV2 and J usage is TRBJ2-5, with no clear D. The J call is in doubt because the DNA end fits TRBJ2-7 better. Germline CDR1 and CDR2: SNHLY and FYNNEI. The CDR3 is 14 residues long. The CDR3 bases are TGTGCCAGCAGTGGAACCGCGCAGGCCTACGAGCAGTACTTC. It is translated as CASSGTAQAYEQYF.

The CDR3 DNA reads as TGCAGTGCTAGACGGTACAATGAGCAGTTCTTC. This codes for CSARRYNEQFF. This chain uses TRBV20-1 with TRBJ2-1, with no clear D. In germline, CDR1 is DFQATT, CDR2 SNEGSKA (reference sequence). Deletions cut 2 bases from V and 4 bases from J, with 3 bases between. There are 11 residues in the CDR3.

J is TRBJ2-1 and V is TRBV4-1; TRBD2 matches at 12 bases. The germline CDR1 and CDR2 sequences are MGHRA and YSYEKL. The CDR3 is 16 residues long. Trimming cost V 4 bases and J 9 bases; bases outside gene matches: 10. CDR3 sequence: CASSPILAGGLVEQFF. In nucleotides, the CDR3 is TGCGCCAGCAGCCCGATCCTAGCGGGAGGGCTTGTTGAGCAGTTCTTC.

The V call is TRBV5-1, the J call TRBJ2-7; 9 nucleotides align to TRBD1. CDR1 and CDR2 (germline): SGHRS, YFSETQ. This CDR3 is built from 14 residues. V trimming: 0 bases; J trimming: 3 bases; junction bases outside the gene matches: 1. The CDR3: CASSLDRGHYEQYF. The CDR3 region has the DNA TGCGCCAGCAGCTTGGACAGGGGGCACTACGAGCAGTACTTC.

This clone turned up a few times. The chain has TRBV5-1 and TRBJ2-5; tentatively, D is TRBD2 (7 bases). CDR1 SGHRS and CDR2 YFSETQ come from the germline V gene. The CDR3 runs to 14 residues. The germline V and J ends were trimmed by 0 bases and 3 bases, with 9 bases remaining between them. CDR3 coding DNA: TGCGCCAGCAGCTTGGGCGGGGGCAAAGAGACCCAGTACTTC. It encodes CASSLGGGKETQYF.

This chain links TRBV4-1 with TRBJ1-4, with D hard to call. Looked up from germline, CDR1 is MGHRA and CDR2 is YSYEKL. The CDR3 consists of 14 residues. The V end was cut by 1 base, the J end by 4 bases, with 7 bases between. CDR3 sequence: CASSQAQINEKLFF. The CDR3 nucleotides read TGCGCCAGCAGCCAAGCGCAGATTAATGAAAAACTGTTTTTT.

This sequence joins TRBV15 and TRBJ1-2; weak D call: TRBD1 (5 bases). Trimming removed 4 bases at V and 4 bases at J, with 10 bases between. The CDR3 runs to 13 residues. Germline loops: CDR1 LNHNV, CDR2 YYDKDF (reference sequence). The CDR3 spells CATSTETGYGYTF. The CDR3 bases are TGTGCCACCAGCACCGAAACAGGCTATGGCTACACCTTC.